This is a list of T cell receptor beta chains from one sample in a study of radiotherapy plus CTLA-4 blockade in lung cancer. The repertoire was sequenced with immunoSEQ multiplex PCR; TCRdb's copy has only in-frame clones and lacks some. The sample yields 62,000 or so clones, roughly 85% seen once. The sample consisted of peripheral blood, taken from a patient treated with radiotherapy plus ipilimumab. Source of these receptors: a human donor with non-small cell lung cancer who had a complete response to radiotherapy plus ipilimumab. Both conserved end residues are part of each CDR3. The D gene is left open where the match is weak. Clone size is stated in some rows and not others, as once, few, many or a class when expanded.

cdr3_length | j_call | v_call | d_call | clone_size | cdr3_aa | cdr3_nt
13 | TRBJ2-5 | TRBV5-1 | TRBD1 | once | CASSRDSKETQYF | TGCGCCAGCAGCCGGGACAGTAAAGAGACCCAGTACTTC
14 | TRBJ1-5 | TRBV2 | NA | NA | CASSEIDRAQPQHF | TGTGCCAGCAGTGAAATCGACCGGGCTCAGCCCCAGCATTTT
18 | TRBJ2-3 | TRBV11-3 | TRBD1 | NA | CASSPRFGQVLSTDTQYF | TGTGCCAGCAGCCCCAGGTTCGGACAGGTTCTGAGCACAGATACGCAGTATTTT
14 | TRBJ2-1 | TRBV5-6 | NA | NA | CASSSWRARNEQFF | TGTGCCAGCAGCTCTTGGCGGGCGCGAAATGAGCAGTTCTTC
16 | TRBJ2-2 | TRBV10-2 | TRBD2 | NA | CASSRGLAGTAGELFF | TGCGCCAGCAGCCGAGGACTAGCGGGAACGGCCGGGGAGCTGTTTTTT
14 | TRBJ2-2 | TRBV11-3 | NA | NA | CASSSRVFTGELFF | TGTGCCAGCAGCTCCAGGGTATTCACCGGGGAGCTGTTTTTT
14 | TRBJ2-1 | TRBV5-1 | TRBD2 | NA | CASSLASGNNEQFF | TGCGCCAGCAGCTTGGCTAGCGGGAACAATGAGCAGTTCTTC
14 | TRBJ1-2 | TRBV6-6 | NA | NA | CASSYSRGSYGYTF | TGTGCCAGCAGTTACTCTCGGGGTTCCTATGGCTACACCTTC
17 | TRBJ2-5 | TRBV7-8 | NA | NA | CASSLVFRGALQETQYF | TGTGCCAGCAGCTTAGTGTTCAGGGGAGCCCTTCAAGAGACCCAGTACTTC
15 | TRBJ2-7 | TRBV11-2 | TRBD2 | NA | CASSSRGTSGYEQYF | TGTGCCAGCAGCTCCCGAGGGACTAGCGGCTACGAGCAGTACTTC
13 | TRBJ1-1 | TRBV7-7 | NA | NA | CANSWTENTEAFF | TGTGCTAACAGCTGGACGGAAAACACTGAAGCTTTCTTT
14 | TRBJ2-3 | TRBV19 | NA | NA | CASSMGSQTDTQYF | TGTGCCAGTAGTATGGGGAGCCAAACAGATACGCAGTATTTT
15 | TRBJ1-1 | TRBV2 | NA | once | CASSVQGRGNTEAFF | TGTGCCAGCAGCGTGCAGGGTAGAGGGAACACTGAAGCTTTCTTT
13 | TRBJ1-2 | TRBV10-1 | TRBD1 | NA | CASSGTGGYGYTF | TGCGCCAGCAGTGGGACAGGGGGCTATGGCTACACCTTC
14 | TRBJ2-5 | TRBV25-1 | TRBD1 | NA | CASKGTGRGETQYF | TGTGCCAGCAAAGGGACAGGGCGGGGGGAGACCCAGTACTTC
12 | TRBJ1-1 | TRBV28 | NA | NA | CASSLKASEAFF | TGTGCCAGCAGTTTAAAGGCGTCTGAAGCTTTCTTT
13 | TRBJ1-2 | TRBV2 | NA | once | CASVREGRGGYTF | TGTGCCAGCGTAAGGGAGGGCCGAGGGGGCTACACCTTC
14 | TRBJ2-3 | TRBV6-5 | NA | NA | CASSDQRITDTQYF | TGTGCCAGCAGCGACCAAAGAATCACAGATACGCAGTATTTT
17 | TRBJ2-5 | TRBV4-3 | TRBD2 | NA | CASSQGLAGGIQETQYF | TGCGCCAGCAGCCAAGGACTAGCGGGAGGGATCCAAGAGACCCAGTACTTC
14 | TRBJ2-7 | TRBV11-2 | NA | NA | CASSLDRDRHEQYF | TGTGCCAGCAGCTTAGACAGGGATCGCCACGAGCAGTACTTC
13 | TRBJ1-1 | TRBV5-6 | NA | NA | CASSWAGRTEAFF | TGTGCCAGCAGCTGGGCGGGGAGGACTGAAGCTTTCTTT
14 | TRBJ2-3 | TRBV5-6 | NA | NA | CASSRGTVRDTQYF | TGTGCCAGCAGCCGGGGGACAGTTCGGGATACGCAGTATTTT
16 | TRBJ1-5 | TRBV27 | TRBD1 | NA | CASSLFGTGGNQPQHF | TGTGCCAGCAGTTTATTCGGGACAGGGGGCAATCAGCCCCAGCATTTT
16 | TRBJ1-5 | TRBV10-3 | TRBD1 | NA | CAISETGAFGNQPQHF | TGTGCCATCAGTGAGACAGGGGCCTTTGGCAATCAGCCCCAGCATTTT
13 | TRBJ2-2 | TRBV10-3 | NA | NA | CAILGPNTGELFF | TGTGCCATCCTGGGGCCCAACACCGGGGAGCTGTTTTTT
15 | TRBJ1-1 | TRBV7-9 | NA | few | CASSLGVGWNTEAFF | TGTGCCAGCAGCTTAGGAGTGGGGTGGAACACTGAAGCTTTCTTT
13 | TRBJ2-5 | TRBV29-1 | TRBD2 | NA | CSVWTSGGETQYF | TGCAGCGTCTGGACTAGCGGGGGGGAGACCCAGTACTTC
16 | TRBJ2-5 | TRBV11-2 | TRBD1 | NA | CASSSISGGGGETQYF | TGTGCCAGCAGTTCCATTTCAGGGGGTGGGGGAGAGACCCAGTACTTC
16 | TRBJ2-2 | TRBV7-2 | TRBD2 | NA | CASSSRGGGTAGELFF | TGTGCCAGCAGCTCCCGAGGCGGGGGAACCGCCGGGGAGCTGTTTTTT
15 | TRBJ2-7 | TRBV4-3 | TRBD2 | NA | CASSQDRVAGDEQYF | TGCGCCAGCAGCCAAGATCGAGTAGCGGGGGACGAGCAGTACTTC
16 | TRBJ1-1 | TRBV7-8 | NA | NA | CASSPRLLAVNTEAFF | TGTGCCAGCAGCCCGCGTTTGTTAGCAGTGAACACTGAAGCTTTCTTT
15 | TRBJ1-2 | TRBV5-1 | NA | NA | CASSSGTPRSGGYTF | TGCGCCAGCAGCTCCGGGACACCTAGATCAGGGGGCTACACCTTC
16 | TRBJ1-1 | TRBV25-1 | NA | NA | CASSGPPGAVHTEAFF | TGTGCCAGCAGTGGCCCCCCAGGGGCGGTTCACACTGAAGCTTTCTTT
13 | TRBJ2-1 | TRBV4-1 | NA | NA | CASQSSVYNEQFF | TGCGCCAGCCAGAGCAGCGTCTACAATGAGCAGTTCTTC
16 | TRBJ2-1 | TRBV5-1 | NA | NA | CASSKVRAGSYNEQFF | TGCGCCAGCAGCAAAGTTCGGGCGGGCTCCTACAATGAGCAGTTCTTC
17 | TRBJ1-6 | TRBV7-2 | NA | few | CASSLDPQVFYNSPLHF | TGTGCCAGCAGCTTAGACCCCCAGGTCTTTTATAATTCACCCCTCCACTTT
15 | TRBJ1-5 | TRBV19 | NA | few | CASSIRGINNQPQHF | TGTGCCAGTAGTATTCGGGGAATTAACAATCAGCCCCAGCATTTT